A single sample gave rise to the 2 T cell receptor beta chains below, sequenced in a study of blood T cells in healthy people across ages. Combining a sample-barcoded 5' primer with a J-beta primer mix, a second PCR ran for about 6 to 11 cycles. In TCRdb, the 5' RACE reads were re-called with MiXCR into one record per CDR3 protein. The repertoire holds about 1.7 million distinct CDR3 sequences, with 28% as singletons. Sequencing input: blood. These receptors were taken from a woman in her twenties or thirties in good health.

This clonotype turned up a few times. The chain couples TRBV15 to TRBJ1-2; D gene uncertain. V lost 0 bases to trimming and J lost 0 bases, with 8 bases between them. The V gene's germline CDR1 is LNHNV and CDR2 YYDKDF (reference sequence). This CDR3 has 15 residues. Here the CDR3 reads CATSRDSHSNYGYTF. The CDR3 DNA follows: TGTGCCACCAGCAGAGATTCCCACTCTAACTATGGCTACACCTTC.

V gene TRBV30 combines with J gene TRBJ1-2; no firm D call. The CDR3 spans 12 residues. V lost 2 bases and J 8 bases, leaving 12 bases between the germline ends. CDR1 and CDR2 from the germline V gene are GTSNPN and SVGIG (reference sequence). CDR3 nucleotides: TGTGCCTGGAGTTATCTGGGGAACGGCTACACCTTC. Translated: CAWSYLGNGYTF.